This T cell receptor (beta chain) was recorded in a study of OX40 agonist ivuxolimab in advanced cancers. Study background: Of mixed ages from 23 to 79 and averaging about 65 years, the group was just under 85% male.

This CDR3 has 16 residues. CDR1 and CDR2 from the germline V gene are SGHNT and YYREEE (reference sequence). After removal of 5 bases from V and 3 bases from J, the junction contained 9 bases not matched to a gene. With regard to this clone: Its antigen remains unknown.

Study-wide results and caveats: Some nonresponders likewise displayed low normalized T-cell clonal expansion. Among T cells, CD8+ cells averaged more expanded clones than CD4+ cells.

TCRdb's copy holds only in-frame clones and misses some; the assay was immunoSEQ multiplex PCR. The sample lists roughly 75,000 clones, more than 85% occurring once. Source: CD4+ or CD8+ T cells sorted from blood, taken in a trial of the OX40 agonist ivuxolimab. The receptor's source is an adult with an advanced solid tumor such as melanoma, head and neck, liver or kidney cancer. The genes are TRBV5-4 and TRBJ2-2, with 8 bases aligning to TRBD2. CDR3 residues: CASRGRREDDTGELFF. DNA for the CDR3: TGTGCCAGCAGAGGGAGGCGGGAGGACGACACCGGGGAGCTGTTTTTT.